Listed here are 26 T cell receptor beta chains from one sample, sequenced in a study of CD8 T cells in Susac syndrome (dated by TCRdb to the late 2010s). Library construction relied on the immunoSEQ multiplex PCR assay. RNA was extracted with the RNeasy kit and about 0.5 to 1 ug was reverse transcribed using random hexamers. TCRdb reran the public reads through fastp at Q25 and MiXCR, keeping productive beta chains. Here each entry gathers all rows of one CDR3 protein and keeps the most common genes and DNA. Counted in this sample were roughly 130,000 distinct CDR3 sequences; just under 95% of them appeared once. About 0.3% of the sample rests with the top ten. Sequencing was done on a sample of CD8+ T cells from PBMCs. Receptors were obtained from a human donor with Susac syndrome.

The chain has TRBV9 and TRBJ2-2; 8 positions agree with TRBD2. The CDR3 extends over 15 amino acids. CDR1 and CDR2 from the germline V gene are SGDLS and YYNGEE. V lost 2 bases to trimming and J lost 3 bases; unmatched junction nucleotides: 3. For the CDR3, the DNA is TGTGCCAGCAGCGTCGGCGGGGGGTACACCGGGGAGCTGTTTTTT. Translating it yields CASSVGGGYTGELFF.

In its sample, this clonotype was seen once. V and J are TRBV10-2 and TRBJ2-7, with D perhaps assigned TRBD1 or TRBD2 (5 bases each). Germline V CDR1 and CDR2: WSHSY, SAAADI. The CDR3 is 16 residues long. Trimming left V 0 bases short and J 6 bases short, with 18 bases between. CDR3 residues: CASSESMWDGGREQYF. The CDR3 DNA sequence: TGCGCCAGCAGTGAGTCCATGTGGGACGGCGGGCGCGAGCAGTACTTC.

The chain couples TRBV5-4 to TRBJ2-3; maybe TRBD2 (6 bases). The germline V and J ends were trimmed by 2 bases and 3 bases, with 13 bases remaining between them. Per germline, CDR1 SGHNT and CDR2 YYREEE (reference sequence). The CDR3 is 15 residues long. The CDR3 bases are TGTGCCAGCAGCTTAACGGGGGTGGGGACAGATACGCAGTATTTT. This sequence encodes CASSLTGVGTDTQYF.

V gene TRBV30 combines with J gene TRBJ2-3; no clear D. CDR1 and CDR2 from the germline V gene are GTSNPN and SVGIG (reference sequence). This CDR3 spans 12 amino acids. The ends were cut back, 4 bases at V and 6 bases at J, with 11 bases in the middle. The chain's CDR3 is CAWNRVGDTQYF. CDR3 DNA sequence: TGTGCCTGGAATCGGGTAGGGGATACGCAGTATTTT.

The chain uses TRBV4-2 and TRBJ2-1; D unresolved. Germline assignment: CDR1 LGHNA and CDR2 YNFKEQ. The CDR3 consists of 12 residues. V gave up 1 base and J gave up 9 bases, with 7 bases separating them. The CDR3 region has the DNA TGTGCCAGCAGCCAAGGAACTGGTGAGCAGTTCTTC. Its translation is CASSQGTGEQFF.

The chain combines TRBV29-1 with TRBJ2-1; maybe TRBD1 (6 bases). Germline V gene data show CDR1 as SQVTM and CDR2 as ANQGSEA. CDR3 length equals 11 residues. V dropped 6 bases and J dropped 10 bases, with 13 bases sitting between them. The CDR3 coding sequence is TGCAGCGTAGCCAGGGGAAGCGAGCAGTTCTTC. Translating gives CSVARGSEQFF.

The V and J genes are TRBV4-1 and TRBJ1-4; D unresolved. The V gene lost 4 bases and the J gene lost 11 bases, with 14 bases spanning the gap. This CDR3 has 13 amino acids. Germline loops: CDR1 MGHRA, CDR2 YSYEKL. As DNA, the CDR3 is TGCGCCAGCAGCCTCAAGAGAGAAGACAAACTGTTTTTT. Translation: CASSLKREDKLFF.

DNA of the CDR3: TGTGCCACCCGGACAGGGCCGAACTATGGCTACACCTTC. Its translation is CATRTGPNYGYTF. The chain recombines TRBV27 with TRBJ1-2; 8 positions agree with TRBD1. This CDR3 is built from 13 residues. Trimming removed 10 bases from V and 2 bases from J; junction bases left unmatched: 6. The germline CDR1 and CDR2 sequences are MNHEY and SMNVEV (reference sequence).

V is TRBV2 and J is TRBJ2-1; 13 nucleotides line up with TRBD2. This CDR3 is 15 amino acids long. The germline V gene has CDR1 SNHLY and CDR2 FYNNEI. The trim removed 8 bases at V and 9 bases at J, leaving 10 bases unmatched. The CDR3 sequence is CASEWTSGGPGEQFF. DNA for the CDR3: TGTGCCAGCGAATGGACTAGCGGGGGCCCAGGTGAGCAGTTCTTC.

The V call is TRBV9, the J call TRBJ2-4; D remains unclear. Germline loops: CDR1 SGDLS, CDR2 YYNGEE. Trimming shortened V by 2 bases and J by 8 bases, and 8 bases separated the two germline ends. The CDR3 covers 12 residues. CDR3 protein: CASSVRGDIQYF. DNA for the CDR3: TGTGCCAGCAGCGTCAGAGGTGACATTCAGTACTTC. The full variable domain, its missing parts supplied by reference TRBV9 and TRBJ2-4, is DSGVTQTPKHLITATGQRVTLRCSPRSGDLSVYWYQQSLDQGLQFLIQYYNGEERAKGNILERFSAQQFPDLHSELNLSSLELGDSALYFCASSVRGDIQYFGAGTRLSVL.

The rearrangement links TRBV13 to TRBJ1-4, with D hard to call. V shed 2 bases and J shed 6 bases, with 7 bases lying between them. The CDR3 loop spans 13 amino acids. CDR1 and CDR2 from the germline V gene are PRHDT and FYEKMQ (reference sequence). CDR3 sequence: CASSLYGYEKLFF. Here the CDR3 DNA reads TGTGCCAGCAGCTTATACGGATATGAAAAACTGTTTTTT.

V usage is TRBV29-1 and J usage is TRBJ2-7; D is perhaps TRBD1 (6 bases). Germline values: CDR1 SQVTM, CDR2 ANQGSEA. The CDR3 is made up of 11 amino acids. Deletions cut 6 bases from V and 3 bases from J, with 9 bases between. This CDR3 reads CSVRTVYEQYF. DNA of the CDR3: TGCAGCGTCAGGACAGTCTACGAGCAGTACTTC.

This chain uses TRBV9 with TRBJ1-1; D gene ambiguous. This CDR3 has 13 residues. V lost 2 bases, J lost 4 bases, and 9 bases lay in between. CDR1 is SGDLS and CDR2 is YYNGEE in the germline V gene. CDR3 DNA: TGTGCCAGCAGCGTCGGCAGGTCCACTGAAGCTTTCTTT. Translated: CASSVGRSTEAFF.

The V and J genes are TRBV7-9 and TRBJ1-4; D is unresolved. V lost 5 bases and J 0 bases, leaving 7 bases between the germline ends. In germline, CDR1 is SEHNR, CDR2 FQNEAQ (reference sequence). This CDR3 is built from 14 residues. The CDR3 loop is CASSPDATNEKLFF. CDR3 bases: TGTGCCAGCAGCCCAGATGCAACTAATGAAAAACTGTTTTTT.

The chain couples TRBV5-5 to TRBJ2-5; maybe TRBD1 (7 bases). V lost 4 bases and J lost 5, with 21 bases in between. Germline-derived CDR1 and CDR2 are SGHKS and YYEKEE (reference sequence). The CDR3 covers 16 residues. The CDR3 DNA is TGTGCCAGCAGCCCCGCGGGACAGCCAGCACGGGAGACCCAGTACTTC. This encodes CASSPAGQPARETQYF.

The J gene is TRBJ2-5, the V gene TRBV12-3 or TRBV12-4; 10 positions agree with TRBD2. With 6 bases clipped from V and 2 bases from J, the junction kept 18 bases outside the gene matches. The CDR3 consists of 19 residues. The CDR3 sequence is CASSSRRLAGAARQETQYF. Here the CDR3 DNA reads TGTGCCAGCAGCTCCCGTCGACTAGCGGGCGCAGCAAGACAAGAGACCCAGTACTTC.

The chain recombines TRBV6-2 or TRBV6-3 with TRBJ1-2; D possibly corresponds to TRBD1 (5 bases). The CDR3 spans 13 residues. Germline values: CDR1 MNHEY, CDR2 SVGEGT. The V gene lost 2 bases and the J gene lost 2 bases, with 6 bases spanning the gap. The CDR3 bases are TGTGCCAGCAGTTACAGGACAAACTATGGCTACACCTTC. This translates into CASSYRTNYGYTF.

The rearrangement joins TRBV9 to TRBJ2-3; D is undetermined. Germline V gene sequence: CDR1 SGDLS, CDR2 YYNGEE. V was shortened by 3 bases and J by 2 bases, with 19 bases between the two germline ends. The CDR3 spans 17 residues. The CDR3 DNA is TGTGCCAGCAGCGCACCGAGAGGCTCGACACCCACAGATACGCAGTATTTT. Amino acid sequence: CASSAPRGSTPTDTQYF.

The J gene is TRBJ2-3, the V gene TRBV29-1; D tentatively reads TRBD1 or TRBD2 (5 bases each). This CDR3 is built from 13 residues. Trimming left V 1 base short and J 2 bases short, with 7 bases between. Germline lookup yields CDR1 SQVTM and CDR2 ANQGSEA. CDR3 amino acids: CSVEGGTTDTQYF. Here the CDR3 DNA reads TGCAGCGTTGAAGGGGGGACCACAGATACGCAGTATTTT.

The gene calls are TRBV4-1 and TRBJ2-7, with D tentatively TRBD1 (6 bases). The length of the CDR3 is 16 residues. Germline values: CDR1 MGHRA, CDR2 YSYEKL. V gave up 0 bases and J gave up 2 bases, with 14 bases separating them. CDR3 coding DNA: TGCGCCAGCAGCCAAGATCATAGGACAGCAACCTACGAGCAGTACTTC. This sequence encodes CASSQDHRTATYEQYF.

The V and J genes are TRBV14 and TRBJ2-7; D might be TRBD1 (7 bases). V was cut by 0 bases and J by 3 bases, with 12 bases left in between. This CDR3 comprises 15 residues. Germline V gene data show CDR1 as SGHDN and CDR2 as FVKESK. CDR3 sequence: CASSQEGGDSYEQYF. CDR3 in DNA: TGTGCCAGCAGCCAAGAAGGAGGGGACAGCTACGAGCAGTACTTC. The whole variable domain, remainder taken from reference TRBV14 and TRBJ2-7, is EAGVTQFPSHSVIEKGQTVTLRCDPISGHDNLYWYRRVMGKEIKFLLHFVKESKQDESGMPNNRFLAERTGGTYSTLKVQPAELEDSGVYFCASSQEGGDSYEQYFGPGTRLTVT.

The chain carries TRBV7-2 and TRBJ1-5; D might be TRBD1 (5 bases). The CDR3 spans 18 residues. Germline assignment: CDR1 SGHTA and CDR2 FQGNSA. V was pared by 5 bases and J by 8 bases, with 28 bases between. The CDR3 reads CASSPLEGQTSRVEPQHF. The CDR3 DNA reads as TGTGCCAGCAGCCCGCTTGAGGGGCAGACATCCAGAGTTGAGCCCCAGCATTTT.

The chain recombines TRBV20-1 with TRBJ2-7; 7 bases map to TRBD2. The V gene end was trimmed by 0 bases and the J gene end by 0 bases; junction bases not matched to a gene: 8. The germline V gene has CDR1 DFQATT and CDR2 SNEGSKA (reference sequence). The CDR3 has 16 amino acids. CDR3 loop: CSARDMAGEFSYEQYF. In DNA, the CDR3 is TGCAGTGCTAGAGATATGGCGGGGGAGTTCTCCTACGAGCAGTACTTC.

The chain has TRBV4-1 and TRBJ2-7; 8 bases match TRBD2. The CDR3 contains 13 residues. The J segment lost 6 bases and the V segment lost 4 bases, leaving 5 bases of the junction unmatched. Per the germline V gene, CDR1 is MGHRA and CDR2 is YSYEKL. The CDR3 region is CASSRGRGGEQYF. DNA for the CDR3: TGCGCCAGCAGCCGCGGACGGGGGGGCGAGCAGTACTTC.

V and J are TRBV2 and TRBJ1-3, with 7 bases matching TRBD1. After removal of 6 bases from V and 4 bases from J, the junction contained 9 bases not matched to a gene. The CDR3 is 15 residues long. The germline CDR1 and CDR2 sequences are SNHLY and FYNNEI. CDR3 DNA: TGTGCCAGCAGACAGGGGACGGGTGCCGGAAACACCATATATTTT. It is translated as CASRQGTGAGNTIYF.

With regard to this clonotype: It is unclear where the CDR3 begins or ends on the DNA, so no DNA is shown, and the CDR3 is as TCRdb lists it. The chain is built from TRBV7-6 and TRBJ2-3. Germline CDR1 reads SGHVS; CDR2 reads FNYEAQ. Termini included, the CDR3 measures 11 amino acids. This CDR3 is CASSSSAGQYF.